The clone carrying this TCR beta chain was counted many times. Its target is unknown. The V and J ends lost 5 bases and 3 bases respectively, with 4 bases between them. CDR1 is GTSNPN, CDR2 SVGIG, per germline (reference sequence). The length of the CDR3 is 11 residues. TCRbeta libraries were built with three rounds of nested PCR, modified from ARM-PCR. TCRdb used MiXCR to reprocess the multiplex PCR reads, holding one entry per CDR3 protein. The sample shows more than 35,000 distinct CDR3 sequences, less than 70% of them seen only once. This sample's RNA came from whole unsorted tissue. More than 3 cm separated this lung sample from the edge of the tumor. The sample belongs to a study of tumor and adjacent non-tumor tissue in lung cancer. In the study overall: Patients were aged roughly 31 to 76, fewer than twelve men and about 5 women, stage I to III. Whole-study findings and limits: Higher tumor TCR diversity was associated with shorter survival.

The genes are TRBV30 and TRBJ2-2, with no clear D. Material for sequencing was distant non-tumor lung tissue. The receptor was derived from a middle-aged woman with non-small cell lung cancer. The CDR3 DNA reads as TGTGCCTGGTGGGACACCGGGGAGCTGTTTTTT. Encoded protein: CAWWDTGELFF.